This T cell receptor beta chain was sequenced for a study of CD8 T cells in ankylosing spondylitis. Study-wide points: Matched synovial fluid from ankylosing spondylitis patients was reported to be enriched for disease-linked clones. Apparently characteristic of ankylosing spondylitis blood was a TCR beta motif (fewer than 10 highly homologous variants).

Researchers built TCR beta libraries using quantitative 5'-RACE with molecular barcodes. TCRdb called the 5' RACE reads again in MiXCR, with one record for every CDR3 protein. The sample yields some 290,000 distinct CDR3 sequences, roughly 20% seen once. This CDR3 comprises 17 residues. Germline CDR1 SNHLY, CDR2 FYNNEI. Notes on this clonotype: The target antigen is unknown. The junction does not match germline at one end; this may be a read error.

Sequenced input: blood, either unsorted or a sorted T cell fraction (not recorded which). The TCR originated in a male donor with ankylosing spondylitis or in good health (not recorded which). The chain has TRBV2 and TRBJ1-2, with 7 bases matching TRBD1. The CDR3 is CVSSEETGLISWLLYTF. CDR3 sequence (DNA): TGTGTCAGCAGTGAAGAGACAGGGCTAATATCGTGGCTTCTCTACACCTTC. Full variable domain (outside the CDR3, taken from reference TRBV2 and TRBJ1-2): EPEVTQTPSHQVTQMGQEVILRCVPISNHLYFYWYRQILGQKVEFLVSFYNNEISEKSEIFDDQFSVERPDGSNFTLKIRSTKLEDSAMYFCVSSEETGLISWLLYTFGSGTRLTVV.